These 21 T cell receptor beta chains were sequenced from one sample in a study of blood T cells in healthy people across ages (dated by TCRdb to between 2014 and 2016). Receptor libraries were prepared by 5' RACE. The sequencing machine was an Illumina HiSeq 2500. A second roughly 6 to 11 cycle PCR used a sample-barcoded 5' primer and a J-beta primer mix. The public reads were reanalyzed by TCRdb: fastp trimming at Q25, MiXCR alignment, in-frame beta chains only. Each CDR3 protein gets just one entry, which takes the most common genes and DNA from the rows behind it. The sample table contains about 900,000 distinct CDR3 sequences; only one count was recorded for 62% of them. The ten largest clones represent roughly a quarter of the sample. Sequenced input: blood. These TCRs come from a man under 40 in good health.

This clonotype was picked up a small number of times. For the CDR3, the DNA is TGTGCCAGCAGAAGGGGACAGGGGGCGGGTGAGCAGTACTTC. Translation gives CASRRGQGAGEQYF. The gene calls are TRBV27 and TRBJ2-7; TRBD1 aligns across 12 bases. The V gene's germline CDR1 is MNHEY and CDR2 SMNVEV (reference sequence). This CDR3 is built from 14 residues. J lost 7 bases, V lost 6 bases, and 7 bases had no gene match.

This clonotype was counted only a few times. V usage is TRBV6-2 or TRBV6-3 and J usage is TRBJ2-1; D remains unclear. The CDR3 consists of 14 residues. Looked up from germline, CDR1 is MNHEY and CDR2 is SVGEGT. Trimming left V 3 bases short and J 6 bases short, with 12 bases between. The CDR3 nucleotides are TGTGCCAGCAGTTATGGGCGCCAGCTCAATGAGCAGTTCTTC. Translation: CASSYGRQLNEQFF.

The chain couples TRBV30 to TRBJ2-6; D is undetermined. The CDR3 runs to 16 residues. CDR1 GTSNPN and CDR2 SVGIG come from the germline V gene (reference sequence). V lost 3 bases and J lost 3, with 15 bases in between. CDR3 DNA sequence: TGTGCCTGGAGGGCCTTGGGTAGAAATGGGGCCAACGTCCTGACTTTC. This encodes CAWRALGRNGANVLTF.

The V call is TRBV29-1, the J call TRBJ2-4, with D perhaps TRBD1 (6 bases). The J call could be wrong; TRBJ2-7 is a better fit for the DNA end. Germline V gives CDR1 SQVTM, CDR2 ANQGSEA. CDR3 length equals 13 residues. The chain's CDR3 is CSVEHRDSYEQYF. The CDR3 coding sequence is TGCAGCGTTGAGCACAGGGACTCCTACGAGCAGTACTTC.

This chain links TRBV11-2 with TRBJ2-1; 10 bases are a match to TRBD2. Germline CDR1 SGHAT, CDR2 FQNNGV. V gave up 1 base and J gave up 8 bases; unmatched junction bases: 11. There are 17 residues in the CDR3. CDR3 amino acids: CASSLAPFSGGLDEQFF. CDR3 in DNA: TGTGCCAGCAGCTTAGCCCCCTTTAGCGGGGGGCTCGATGAGCAGTTCTTC. Full variable domain (missing parts from reference TRBV11-2 and TRBJ2-1): EAGVAQSPRYKIIEKRQSVAFWCNPISGHATLYWYQQILGQGPKLLIQFQNNGVVDDSQLPKDRFSAERLKGVDSTLKIQPAKLEDSAVYLCASSLAPFSGGLDEQFFGPGTRLTVL.

This clonotype was counted ten times or more. The CDR3 sequence: CASSVDRYEQFF. CDR3 DNA sequence: TGTGCCAGCAGCGTAGATAGGTATGAGCAGTTCTTC. The chain couples TRBV9 to TRBJ2-1; D gene uncertain. Germline CDR1 reads SGDLS; CDR2 reads YYNGEE. CDR3 length equals 12 residues. V dropped 0 bases and J dropped 8 bases, with 6 bases sitting between them.

The V call is TRBV4-3, the J call TRBJ2-1, with a weak D call TRBD1 (6 bases). Germline CDR1 and CDR2: LGHNA and YSLEER. The germline V and J ends were trimmed by 0 bases and 1 base, with 10 bases remaining between them. This CDR3 spans 16 amino acids. Here the CDR3 reads CASSQEGTLSYNEQFF. CDR3 bases: TGCGCCAGCAGCCAAGAAGGGACATTGTCCTACAATGAGCAGTTCTTC.

V and J are TRBV4-2 and TRBJ2-1; no clear D. CDR1 and CDR2 (germline): LGHNA, YNFKEQ. V lost 1 base, J lost 8 bases, and 9 bases lay in between. The length of the CDR3 is 13 residues. Here the CDR3 DNA reads TGTGCCAGCAGCCAAGTGTCGGCGGATGAGCAGTTCTTC. The encoded protein is CASSQVSADEQFF.

V gene TRBV29-1 combines with J gene TRBJ2-1, with 9 bases that match TRBD2. The length of the CDR3 is 14 residues. Germline V gene data show CDR1 as SQVTM and CDR2 as ANQGSEA. CDR3: CNESHSGGRNEQFF. CDR3 sequence (DNA): TGCAACGAGTCACATAGCGGGGGAAGAAATGAGCAGTTCTTC.

The chain combines TRBV9 with TRBJ1-2, with a tentative D call TRBD1 (6 bases). The germline gives CDR1 SGDLS, CDR2 YYNGEE. The CDR3 contains 15 residues. Trimming removed 0 bases from V and 3 bases from J, with 12 bases in between. CDR3 amino acids: CASSVALGGDYGYTF. CDR3 bases: TGTGCCAGCAGCGTAGCCCTAGGGGGGGACTATGGCTACACCTTC.

A word on this clonotype: Mismatch with germline at one junction end may stem from a read error. This chain connects TRBV5-1 to TRBJ2-5; TRBD2 agrees at 13 bases. CDR1 and CDR2 (germline): SGHRS, YFSETQ. The CDR3 spans 15 residues. This chain's CDR3 is CASSSGTSGEESQYF. In nucleotides, the CDR3 is TGCGCCAGCAGCTCCGGGACTAGCGGGGAAGAGTCCCAGTACTTC.

The genes are TRBV27 and TRBJ2-3; no clear D. The CDR3 covers 14 residues. Germline V gives CDR1 MNHEY, CDR2 SMNVEV (reference sequence). V shed 5 bases and J shed 0 bases, with 9 bases lying between them. In DNA, the CDR3 is TGTGCCAGCAGTACCACCGTGAGCACAGATACGCAGTATTTT. It codes for CASSTTVSTDTQYF.

This clonotype came up a few times. At one end, the junction sequence differs from germline, possibly due to a read error. This chain uses TRBV27 with TRBJ2-3, with D hard to call. Germline V gene lookup returns CDR1 MNHEY and CDR2 SMNVEV (reference sequence). This CDR3 is built from 13 residues. CDR3 in DNA: TGTGCCACCCGACCGCCCGGGTGGGATATGCAGTATTTT. Protein sequence: CATRPPGWDMQYF.

The chain combines TRBV20-1 with TRBJ2-7, with TRBD1 matching 9 bases. Germline-derived CDR1 and CDR2 are DFQATT and SNEGSKA (reference sequence). The CDR3 sequence is 15 residues long. The trim removed 5 bases at V and 0 bases at J, leaving 8 bases unmatched. CDR3 in amino acids: CSAASGTGYSYEQYF. DNA of the CDR3: TGCAGTGCTGCCTCGGGGACAGGGTACTCCTACGAGCAGTACTTC.

V usage is TRBV29-1 and J usage is TRBJ2-5; TRBD2 aligns across 7 bases. The V segment lost 1 base and the J segment 11 bases; nucleotides outside the gene matches: 16. CDR1 and CDR2 (germline): SQVTM, ANQGSEA. The CDR3 spans 15 residues. CDR3 region: CSVEGATGGREEQYF. The CDR3 nucleotides read TGCAGCGTTGAAGGAGCGACGGGGGGTCGGGAGGAGCAGTACTTC.

The chain joins TRBV24-1 to TRBJ2-5, with D unresolved. The CDR3 loop spans 15 amino acids. Germline V gene sequence: CDR1 KGHDR, CDR2 SFDVKD. Trimming removed 3 bases from V and 2 bases from J, with 12 bases in between. CDR3 loop: CATSDIRRPQETQYF. DNA of the CDR3: TGTGCCACCAGTGATATACGGCGTCCTCAAGAGACCCAGTACTTC.

This clonotype occurred a few times. The chain carries TRBV6-2 or TRBV6-3 and TRBJ2-6; 7 bases match TRBD1. This CDR3 region has 14 residues. With 4 bases clipped from V and 11 bases from J, the junction kept 8 bases outside the gene matches. Germline assignment: CDR1 MNHEY and CDR2 SVGEGT. The CDR3 DNA follows: TGTGCCAGCAGTTCCGGACAGGCGGACTACGTCCTGACTTTC. It codes for CASSSGQADYVLTF.

This clonotype occurred many times. V and J are TRBV24-1 and TRBJ2-1; D unclear. This CDR3 contains 13 residues. Germline-derived CDR1 and CDR2 are KGHDR and SFDVKD. V was pared by 5 bases and J by 3 bases, with 7 bases between. This CDR3 reads CATSVASYNEQFF. CDR3 DNA sequence: TGTGCCACCAGTGTGGCTAGCTACAATGAGCAGTTCTTC.

In this sample, this clonotype turned up a few times. The rearrangement links TRBV5-5 to TRBJ1-5; D remains ambiguous. The CDR3 length is 15 residues. V lost 0 bases and J 9 bases, leaving 16 bases between the germline ends. Looked up from germline, CDR1 is SGHKS and CDR2 is YYEKEE (reference sequence). CDR3 sequence reads: CASSLEGGVMRPQHF. The CDR3 nucleotides are TGTGCCAGCAGCTTGGAAGGCGGGGTAATGAGGCCCCAGCATTTT.

This sequence joins TRBV12-3 or TRBV12-4 and TRBJ2-7; D is ambiguous. The J call may be mistaken, given a closer DNA end match to TRBJ2-5. CDR3 length: 12 amino acids. CDR3 bases: TGTGCCAGCAGTTGGGCACAGAGGACCCAGTACTTC. Amino acids: CASSWAQRTQYF.

The chain uses TRBV7-9 and TRBJ2-3, with D possibly TRBD2 on 6 matching bases. The germline V and J ends were trimmed by 0 bases and 4 bases, with 8 bases remaining between them. CDR1 SEHNR and CDR2 FQNEAQ come from the germline V gene (reference sequence). The CDR3 loop spans 14 amino acids. As DNA, the CDR3 is TGTGCCAGCAGCTTAGCATGGGACTCAGATACGCAGTATTTT. Translated: CASSLAWDSDTQYF.